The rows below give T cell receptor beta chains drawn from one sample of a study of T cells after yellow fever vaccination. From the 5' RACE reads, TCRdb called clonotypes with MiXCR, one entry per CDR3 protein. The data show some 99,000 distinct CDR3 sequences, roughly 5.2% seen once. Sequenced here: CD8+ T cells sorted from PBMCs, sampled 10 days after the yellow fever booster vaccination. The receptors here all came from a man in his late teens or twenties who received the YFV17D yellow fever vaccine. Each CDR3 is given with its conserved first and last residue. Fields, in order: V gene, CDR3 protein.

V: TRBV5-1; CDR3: CASSLGREADTQYF
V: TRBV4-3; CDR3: CASSQDVFGDLETQYF
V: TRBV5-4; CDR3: CASSLSTSSGDEQFF
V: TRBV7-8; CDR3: CASSPGTIGGARQFF
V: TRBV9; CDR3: CASSVASGTTLADTQYF
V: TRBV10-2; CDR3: CASSEVAESFEAFF
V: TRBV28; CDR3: CASSPAKNIQYF
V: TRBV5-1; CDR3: CASLAEQYF
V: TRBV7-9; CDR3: CASSSSGQGSSGNTIYF
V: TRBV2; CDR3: CASRAGQSTNEKLFF
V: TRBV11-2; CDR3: CASRDTSGGRNEQFF
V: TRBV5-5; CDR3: CASSLKWRGFSGELFF
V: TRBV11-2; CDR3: CASSSGAGTSGGRNTGELFF
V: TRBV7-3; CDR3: CASSSLPGLEQFF
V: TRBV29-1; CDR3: CSVDTGPETQYF
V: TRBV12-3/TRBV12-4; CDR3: CASRPLGRGNEQFF
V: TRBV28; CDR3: CASSLETGEETQYF
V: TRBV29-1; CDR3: CSVEEGGGFTDTQYF
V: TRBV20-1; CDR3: CSAPVMGTEAFF
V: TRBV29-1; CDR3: CSVENRIQETQYF
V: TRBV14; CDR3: CASSTRQGHGYTF
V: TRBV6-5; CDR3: CASSPKGNTQYF
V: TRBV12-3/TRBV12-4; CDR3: CASSLTSGTTEAFF
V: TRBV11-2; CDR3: CASSLTSYYEQYF
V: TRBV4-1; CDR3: CASSQVSGGMNTEAFF
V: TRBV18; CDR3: CAVSQGASEQFF
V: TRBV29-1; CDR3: CSLSGRHTDTQYF
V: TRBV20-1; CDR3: CSARPFLGTGNFYGYTF
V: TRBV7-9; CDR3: CASSPFGGRTDTQYF
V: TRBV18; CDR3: CASHRTGIQETQYF
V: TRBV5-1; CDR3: CASSLGTGWEQYF
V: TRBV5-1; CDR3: CASSAGRGALGYTF
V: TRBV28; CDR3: CASSTPGEVGQGAQDTQYF